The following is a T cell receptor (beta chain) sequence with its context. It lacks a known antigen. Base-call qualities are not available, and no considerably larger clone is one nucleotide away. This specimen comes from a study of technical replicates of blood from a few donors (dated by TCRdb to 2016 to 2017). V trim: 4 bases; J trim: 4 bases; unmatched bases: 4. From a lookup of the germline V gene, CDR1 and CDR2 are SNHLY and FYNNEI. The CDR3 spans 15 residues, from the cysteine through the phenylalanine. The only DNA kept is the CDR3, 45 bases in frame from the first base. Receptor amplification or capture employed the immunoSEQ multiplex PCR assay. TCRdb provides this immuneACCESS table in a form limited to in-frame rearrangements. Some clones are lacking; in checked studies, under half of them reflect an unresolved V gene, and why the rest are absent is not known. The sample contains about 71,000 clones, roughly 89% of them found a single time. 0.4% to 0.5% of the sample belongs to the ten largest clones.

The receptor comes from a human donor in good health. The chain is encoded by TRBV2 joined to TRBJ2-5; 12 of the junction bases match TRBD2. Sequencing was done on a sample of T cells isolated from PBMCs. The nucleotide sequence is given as TGTGCCAGCAGTGGAACTAGCGGGAGGATAGAGACCCAGTACTTC. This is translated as CASSGTSGRIETQYF.